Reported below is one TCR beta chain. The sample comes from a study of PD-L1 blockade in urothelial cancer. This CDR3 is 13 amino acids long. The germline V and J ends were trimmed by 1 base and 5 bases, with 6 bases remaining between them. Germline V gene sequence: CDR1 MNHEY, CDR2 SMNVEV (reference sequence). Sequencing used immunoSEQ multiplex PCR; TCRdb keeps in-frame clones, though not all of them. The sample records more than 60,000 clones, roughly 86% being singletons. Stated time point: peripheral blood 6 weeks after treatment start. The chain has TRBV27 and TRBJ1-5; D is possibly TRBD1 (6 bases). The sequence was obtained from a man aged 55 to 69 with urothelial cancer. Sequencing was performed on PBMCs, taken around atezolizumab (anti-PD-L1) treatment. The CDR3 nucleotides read TGTGCCAGCAGTTTATGGACAGATCAGCCCCAGCATTTT. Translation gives CASSLWTDQPQHF.